This T cell receptor (beta chain) was observed in a study of cytomegalovirus exposure and HLA in healthy donors. The primer mix had 60 Vbeta and 13 Jbeta primers. This table comes from immunoSEQ multiplex PCR, and its TCRdb copy is limited to in-frame clones, with some not included. Among around 140,000 clones listed, approximately 80% were seen once. The sequenced sample consisted of PBMCs. The receptor was derived from a man aged 50-60 years in good health and CMV-seronegative.

As DNA, the CDR3 is TGTGCCAGCAGCTTAGTGAGACTTAAAACAGATACGCAGTATTTT. Translation: CASSLVRLKTDTQYF. The V call is TRBV7-9, the J call TRBJ2-3; D gene uncertain. Per the germline V gene, CDR1 is SEHNR and CDR2 is FQNEAQ (reference sequence). The CDR3 is 15 amino acids. Deletions cut 1 base from V and 3 bases from J, with 11 bases between.